The 9 T cell receptor beta chains given below trace back to one sample, sequenced in a study of tumor-infiltrating lymphocytes in glioblastoma multiforme. Three nested ARM-PCR rounds with V-beta and C-beta primers built TCRB libraries. TCRdb reprocessed the multiplex PCR reads via MiXCR and lists one record per CDR3 protein. The table shows just under 20,000 distinct CDR3 sequences, with just under 70% occurring only once. Material for sequencing was peripheral blood. The receptors stem from a male donor with glioblastoma.

Comment on this clonotype: A much larger clone lies one base from this, so it may be a read error. The genes are TRBV28 and TRBJ2-1; D is undetermined. Germline values: CDR1 MDHEN, CDR2 SYDVKM. CDR3 size: 12 residues. CDR3 nucleotides: TGTGCCAACAGTTTCGGAAAAACAGAGCAGTTCTTC. Protein: CANSFGKTEQFF.

The gene calls are TRBV20-1 and TRBJ2-1; no firm D call. This CDR3 contains 12 residues. Germline V gene lookup returns CDR1 DFQATT and CDR2 SNEGSKA (reference sequence). The ends were cut back, 5 bases at V and 3 bases at J, with 8 bases in the middle. As DNA, the CDR3 is TGCAGTGCTGCCCGGTACTACAATGAGCAGTTCTTC. This codes for CSAARYYNEQFF.

V and J are TRBV20-1 and TRBJ2-1, with a weak D call TRBD2 (5 bases). V lost 3 bases and J lost 5, with 14 bases in between. The CDR3 has 14 residues. Per the germline V gene, CDR1 is DFQATT and CDR2 is SNEGSKA (reference sequence). Here the CDR3 reads CSASRASRHNEQFF. The CDR3 bases are TGCAGTGCTAGCCGGGCTAGCCGACACAATGAGCAGTTCTTC.

On this clonotype: The junction and the germline gene differ at one end; a read error may be behind it. V and J are TRBV20-1 and TRBJ2-7; D gene uncertain. Per the germline V gene, CDR1 is DFQATT and CDR2 is SNEGSKA (reference sequence). The CDR3 has 14 residues. The CDR3 protein is CSAPTPARSYKQYF. The DNA for the CDR3 is TGCAGTGCGCCCACTCCCGCAAGGTCCTACAAGCAGTACTTC.

The V call is TRBV29-1, the J call TRBJ2-7; D remains unclear. V was shortened by 5 bases and J by 2 bases, with 16 bases between the two germline ends. There are 14 residues in the CDR3. Germline CDR1 is SQVTM and CDR2 is ANQGSEA. CDR3 sequence (DNA): TGCAGCGTTTGGAAGGTTTCACCAACCTACGAGCAGTACTTC. As protein: CSVWKVSPTYEQYF.

There are many counts of this clonotype. The chain has TRBV29-1 and TRBJ2-3, with TRBD2 matching 15 bases. The V gene end was trimmed by 8 bases and the J gene end by 6 bases; junction bases not matched to a gene: 9. The CDR3 contains 15 residues. The germline gives CDR1 SQVTM, CDR2 ANQGSEA. The CDR3 sequence is CSSPGGTSGRDTQYF. The CDR3 DNA reads TGCAGCTCCCCTGGGGGGACTAGCGGGAGGGATACGCAGTATTTT.

Details on this clonotype: One end of the junction fails to match germline, which may point to a read error. V and J are TRBV29-1 and TRBJ2-7; the D gene is possibly TRBD1 (5 bases). This CDR3 has 13 amino acids. Germline V gives CDR1 SQVTM, CDR2 ANQGSEA. CDR3 coding DNA: TGCAGCGCCCGTATGGCAGGGTCCTATGAGCAGCACTTC. It translates to CSARMAGSYEQHF.

Worth noting for this clonotype: This likely comes from a read error, as the CDR3 has no conserved phenylalanine or tryptophan at its end. Because the CDR3's place on the DNA is in doubt, the DNA is left out and the CDR3 is given as listed by TCRdb. CDR3 amino acids: CASSPPGPAAEAFY. The rearrangement joins TRBV7-9 to TRBJ1-1; no check of the table's D call, TRBD1, against the DNA was made. The V gene's germline CDR1 is SEHNR and CDR2 FQNEAQ (reference sequence). The CDR3 spans 14 residues, counting both ends.

J is TRBJ2-1 and V is TRBV11-2, with D perhaps matching TRBD2 (6 bases). The germline V gene encodes CDR1 SGHAT and CDR2 FQNNGV. The CDR3 spans 15 residues. V lost 5 bases and J 10 bases, leaving 21 bases between the germline ends. The CDR3 spells CASSAGTWALGEQFF. CDR3 in DNA: TGTGCCAGCAGCGCCGGGACTTGGGCTTTAGGGGAGCAGTTCTTC. The variable domain in full, with the rest retrieved from reference TRBV11-2 and TRBJ2-1, is EAGVAQSPRYKIIEKRQSVAFWCNPISGHATLYWYQQILGQGPKLLIQFQNNGVVDDSQLPKDRFSAERLKGVDSTLKIQPAKLEDSAVYLCASSAGTWALGEQFFGPGTRLTVL.